The T cell receptor beta chain under discussion was sequenced for a study of blood T cells in healthy people across ages. Across the whole study: Capture via template switching afforded approximately one barcoded beta molecule per two T cells.

Alongside a J-beta primer mix, a sample-barcoded 5' primer served in a second PCR lasting roughly 6 to 12 cycles. CDR3-containing paired-end reads numbering at least 2.5 million came from each sample. TCRdb re-called the 5' RACE reads through MiXCR, storing one row per CDR3 protein. The data show about 1.5 million distinct CDR3 sequences, with roughly 43% seen just once and approximately 4% held by the top ten. Each donor gave 9 to 10 milliliters of peripheral blood. The study's findings and limits: Changes seen in expanded clonotypes were possibly confounded by donor CMV status left unknown.

Trimming took off 2 bases at V and 6 bases at J, with 11 bases between the two ends. The CDR3 has 13 residues. Looked up from germline, CDR1 is DFQATT and CDR2 is SNEGSKA (reference sequence). For this clonotype: No antigen is known for it.

The rearrangement links TRBV20-1 to TRBJ2-1; unclear D gene. This TCR derives from a woman younger than 30 in good health. The sample was blood. CDR3 residues: CSARSALGNEQFF. Here the CDR3 DNA reads TGCAGTGCTAGATCCGCTTTGGGCAATGAGCAGTTCTTC.